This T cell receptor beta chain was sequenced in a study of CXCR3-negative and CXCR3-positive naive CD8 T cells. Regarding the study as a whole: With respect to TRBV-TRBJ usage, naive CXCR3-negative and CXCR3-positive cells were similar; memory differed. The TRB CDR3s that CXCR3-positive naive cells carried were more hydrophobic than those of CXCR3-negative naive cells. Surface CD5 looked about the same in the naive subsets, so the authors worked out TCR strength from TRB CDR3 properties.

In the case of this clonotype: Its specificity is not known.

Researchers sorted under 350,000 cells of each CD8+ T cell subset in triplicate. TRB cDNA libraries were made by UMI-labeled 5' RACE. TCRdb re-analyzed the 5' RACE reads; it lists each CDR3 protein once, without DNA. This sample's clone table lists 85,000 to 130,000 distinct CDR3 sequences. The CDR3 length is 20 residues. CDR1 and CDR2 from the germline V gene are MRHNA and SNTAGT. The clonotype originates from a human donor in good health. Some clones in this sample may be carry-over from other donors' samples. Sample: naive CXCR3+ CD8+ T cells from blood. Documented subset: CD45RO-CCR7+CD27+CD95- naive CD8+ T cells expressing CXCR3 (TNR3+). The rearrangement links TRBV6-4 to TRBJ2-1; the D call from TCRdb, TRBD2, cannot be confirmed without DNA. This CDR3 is CASSDSKRGPPVWSYNEQFF.